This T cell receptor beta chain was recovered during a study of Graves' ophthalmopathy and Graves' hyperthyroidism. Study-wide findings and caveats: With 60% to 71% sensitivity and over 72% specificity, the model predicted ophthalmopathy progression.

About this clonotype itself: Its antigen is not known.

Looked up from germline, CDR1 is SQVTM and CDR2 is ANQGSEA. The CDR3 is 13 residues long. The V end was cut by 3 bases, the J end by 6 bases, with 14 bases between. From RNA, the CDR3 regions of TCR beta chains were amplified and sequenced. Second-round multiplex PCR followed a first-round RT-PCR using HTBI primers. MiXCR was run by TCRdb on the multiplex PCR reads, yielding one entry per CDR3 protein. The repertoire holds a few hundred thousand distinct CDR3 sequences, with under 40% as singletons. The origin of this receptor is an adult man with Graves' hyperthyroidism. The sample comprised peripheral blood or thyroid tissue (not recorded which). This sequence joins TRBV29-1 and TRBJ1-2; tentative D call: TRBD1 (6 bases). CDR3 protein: CSVDRGQGNGYTF. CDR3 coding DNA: TGCAGCGTTGATCGGGGGCAGGGGAATGGCTACACCTTC.